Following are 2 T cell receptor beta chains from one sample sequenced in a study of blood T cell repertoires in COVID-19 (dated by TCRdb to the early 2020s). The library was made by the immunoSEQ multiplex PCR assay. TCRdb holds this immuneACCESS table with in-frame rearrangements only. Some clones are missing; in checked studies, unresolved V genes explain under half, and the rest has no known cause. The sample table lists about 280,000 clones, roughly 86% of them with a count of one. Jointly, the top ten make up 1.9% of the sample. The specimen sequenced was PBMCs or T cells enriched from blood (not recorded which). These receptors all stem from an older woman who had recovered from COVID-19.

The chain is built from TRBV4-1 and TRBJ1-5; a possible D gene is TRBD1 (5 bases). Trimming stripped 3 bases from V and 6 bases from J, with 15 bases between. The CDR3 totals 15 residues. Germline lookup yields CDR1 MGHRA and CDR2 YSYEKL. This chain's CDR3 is CASSQTVGLFQPQHF. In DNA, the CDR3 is TGCGCCAGCAGCCAGACGGTGGGGCTCTTTCAGCCCCAGCATTTT.

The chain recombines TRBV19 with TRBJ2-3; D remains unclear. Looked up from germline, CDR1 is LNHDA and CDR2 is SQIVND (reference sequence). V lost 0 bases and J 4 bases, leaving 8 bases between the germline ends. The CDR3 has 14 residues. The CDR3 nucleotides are TGTGCCAGTAGTATAGATCTAGGTGCAGATACGCAGTATTTT. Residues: CASSIDLGADTQYF.